This is a list of T cell receptor beta chains from one sample in a study of beta chain features in type 1 diabetes. Repertoires were generated with immunoSEQ multiplex PCR, while TCRdb's copy carries only in-frame clones and drops some. Of some 370,000 clones in the sample, around 9.6% were seen once. The specimen sequenced was central memory CD4+ T cells from blood. The receptors shown here come from a man aged 25-45 years with type 1 diabetes. The CDR3 runs from the conserved cysteine through the conserved F or W. A D gene is named only where the DNA matches it firmly. Only some rows state a clone size, as once, few, many or a class for expanded clones.

cdr3_nt: TGTGCCAGCAGCATACGGACGGTGGAAGGGGGCTACACCTTC; cdr3_aa: CASSIRTVEGGYTF; j_call: TRBJ1-2; d_call: -; clone_size: -; v_call: TRBV7-2
cdr3_nt: TGTGCCAGCAGTTGGGGGGTTGGCTACACCTTC; cdr3_aa: CASSWGVGYTF; j_call: TRBJ1-2; d_call: -; clone_size: -; v_call: TRBV28
cdr3_nt: TGTGCCATCAGCGCCACTAACTATGGCTACACCTTC; cdr3_aa: CAISATNYGYTF; j_call: TRBJ1-2; d_call: -; clone_size: -; v_call: TRBV10-3
cdr3_nt: TGTGCCAGCAGGATCGGACTGTGGAGCAATCAGCCCCAGCATTTT; cdr3_aa: CASRIGLWSNQPQHF; j_call: TRBJ1-5; d_call: -; clone_size: -; v_call: TRBV6-6
cdr3_nt: TGCGCCAGCAGCTTGGTCGGCTATAGGGAGGAAAAACTGTTTTTT; cdr3_aa: CASSLVGYREEKLFF; j_call: TRBJ1-4; d_call: -; clone_size: few; v_call: TRBV5-1
cdr3_nt: TGTGCCAGCTCACCACGGGAGGCAGGCACAGATACGCAGTATTTT; cdr3_aa: CASSPREAGTDTQYF; j_call: TRBJ2-3; d_call: -; clone_size: -; v_call: TRBV18
cdr3_nt: TGCGCCAGCAGCCCAGGAGGGGACCAAGAGACCCAGTACTTC; cdr3_aa: CASSPGGDQETQYF; j_call: TRBJ2-5; d_call: -; clone_size: many; v_call: TRBV5-1
cdr3_nt: TGTGCCAGCAGTGAACCAGCGGAGTACAATGAGCAGTTCTTC; cdr3_aa: CASSEPAEYNEQFF; j_call: TRBJ2-1; d_call: -; clone_size: few; v_call: TRBV6-1
cdr3_nt: TGTGCCAGCAGCCCCAAGGGGGTCGAGGCCAAAAACATTCAGTACTTC; cdr3_aa: CASSPKGVEAKNIQYF; j_call: TRBJ2-4; d_call: -; clone_size: many; v_call: TRBV7-9
cdr3_nt: TGTGCCAGCAGTTTATCGGGCGCTAGCGGGAGGGAAGGTGAGCAGTTCTTC; cdr3_aa: CASSLSGASGREGEQFF; j_call: TRBJ2-1; d_call: TRBD2; clone_size: -; v_call: TRBV28
cdr3_nt: TGCGCCAGCAGCCAGGGGACTAGCGGTTACGAGCAGTACTTC; cdr3_aa: CASSQGTSGYEQYF; j_call: TRBJ2-7; d_call: TRBD2; clone_size: -; v_call: TRBV5-1
cdr3_nt: TGTGCCAGCAGTCTACAGGGGGCTAGAGAGACCCAGTACTTC; cdr3_aa: CASSLQGARETQYF; j_call: TRBJ2-5; d_call: TRBD1; clone_size: many; v_call: TRBV27
cdr3_nt: TGTGCCAGCAGCTCCCTAGTAGGGACTAGCGCAATCTTC; cdr3_aa: CASSSLVGTSAIF; j_call: TRBJ2-7; d_call: TRBD2; clone_size: -; v_call: TRBV7-8
cdr3_nt: TGTGCCAGCAGCTCTGGGGATCAGCCCCAGCATTTT; cdr3_aa: CASSSGDQPQHF; j_call: TRBJ1-5; d_call: -; clone_size: -; v_call: TRBV7-2
cdr3_nt: TGTGCCAGCAGTGAAGGAGCCTCAAGCACAGATACGCAGTATTTT; cdr3_aa: CASSEGASSTDTQYF; j_call: TRBJ2-3; d_call: -; clone_size: few; v_call: TRBV2
cdr3_nt: TGTGCCAGCAGTTCCCCCTATAATGAAAAACTGTTTTTT; cdr3_aa: CASSSPYNEKLFF; j_call: TRBJ1-4; d_call: -; clone_size: few; v_call: TRBV28
cdr3_nt: TGTGCCAGTAGTTCCGGGGCCCACTCGGCGCCATTTAGCCAGCCCCAGCATTTT; cdr3_aa: CASSSGAHSAPFSQPQHF; j_call: TRBJ1-5; d_call: -; clone_size: few; v_call: TRBV19
cdr3_nt: TGTGCCAGCTCAGTCACTATGGGCTTCTCTGGGGCCAACGTCCTGACTTTC; cdr3_aa: CASSVTMGFSGANVLTF; j_call: TRBJ2-6; d_call: -; clone_size: many; v_call: TRBV18
cdr3_nt: TGTGCCAGCAGCCCGACAGGTAACACTGAAGCTTTCTTT; cdr3_aa: CASSPTGNTEAFF; j_call: TRBJ1-1; d_call: -; clone_size: few; v_call: TRBV11-3
cdr3_nt: TGTGCCAGCAGCGGACAGGGATTACTCCAGTTCTTC; cdr3_aa: CASSGQGLLQFF; j_call: TRBJ2-1; d_call: TRBD1; clone_size: few; v_call: TRBV10-3
cdr3_nt: TGTGCCAGCAGCTTTAAAAGCGGGACAGGCTACGAGCAGTACTTC; cdr3_aa: CASSFKSGTGYEQYF; j_call: TRBJ2-7; d_call: -; clone_size: few; v_call: TRBV5-4
cdr3_nt: TGTGCCAGCAGCTTCCCGGTCGTACACAATGAGCAGTTCTTC; cdr3_aa: CASSFPVVHNEQFF; j_call: TRBJ2-1; d_call: -; clone_size: many; v_call: TRBV7-9
cdr3_nt: TGTGCCAGCAGACTCGGACTAGGGGGACAGACTGGCGAGCAGTACTTC; cdr3_aa: CASRLGLGGQTGEQYF; j_call: TRBJ2-7; d_call: -; clone_size: few; v_call: TRBV5-4
cdr3_nt: TGTGCCAGCACAGGACAGGCAATTTTGAACACTGAAGCTTTCTTT; cdr3_aa: CASTGQAILNTEAFF; j_call: TRBJ1-1; d_call: TRBD1; clone_size: few; v_call: TRBV2
cdr3_nt: TGTGCCAGCAGCTTAGACACAGGGAACTATGGCTACACCTTC; cdr3_aa: CASSLDTGNYGYTF; j_call: TRBJ1-2; d_call: -; clone_size: -; v_call: TRBV7-9
cdr3_nt: TGTGCCAGCAGCTACGACAGGGGTCCTTACCAAGAGACCCAGTACTTC; cdr3_aa: CASSYDRGPYQETQYF; j_call: TRBJ2-5; d_call: TRBD1; clone_size: -; v_call: TRBV2
cdr3_nt: TGTGCCAGCAGCTTGGGGCAGGGAGGCTACGAGCAGTACTTC; cdr3_aa: CASSLGQGGYEQYF; j_call: TRBJ2-7; d_call: -; clone_size: -; v_call: TRBV5-5
cdr3_nt: TGTGCCAGCAGCTTCGAACGACAGGGACTACTTAGCACAGATACGCAGTATTTT; cdr3_aa: CASSFERQGLLSTDTQYF; j_call: TRBJ2-3; d_call: -; clone_size: few; v_call: TRBV7-9
cdr3_nt: TGTGCCAGCAGTTACGCCGCAGCCTATGGCTACACCTTC; cdr3_aa: CASSYAAAYGYTF; j_call: TRBJ1-2; d_call: -; clone_size: few; v_call: TRBV6-6
cdr3_nt: TGTGCCAGCAGCCAGTCCTCCGGGGAGCTGTTTTTT; cdr3_aa: CASSQSSGELFF; j_call: TRBJ2-2; d_call: -; clone_size: -; v_call: TRBV7-6
cdr3_nt: TGTGCCAGCAGTTCCGGCTACGAGCAGTACTTC; cdr3_aa: CASSSGYEQYF; j_call: TRBJ2-7; d_call: -; clone_size: few; v_call: TRBV28
cdr3_nt: TGTGCCAGCTCACCACGGGCAGGGCGACAAGGTTCGCCCCAGCATTTT; cdr3_aa: CASSPRAGRQGSPQHF; j_call: TRBJ1-5; d_call: -; clone_size: few; v_call: TRBV18
cdr3_nt: TGTGCCAGCAGTTCCAACACGAACACTGAAGCTTTCTTT; cdr3_aa: CASSSNTNTEAFF; j_call: TRBJ1-1; d_call: -; clone_size: few; v_call: TRBV6-6
cdr3_nt: TGTGCCAGTAGTATAGTGGAGAACACTGAAGCTTTCTTT; cdr3_aa: CASSIVENTEAFF; j_call: TRBJ1-1; d_call: -; clone_size: many; v_call: TRBV19
cdr3_nt: TGTGCCTGGCAACGGGACAGGGAAGAGACCCAGTACTTC; cdr3_aa: CAWQRDREETQYF; j_call: TRBJ2-5; d_call: TRBD1; clone_size: -; v_call: TRBV30
cdr3_nt: TGTGCCAGCAGCCTGACCTATGGGGAGCTGTTTTTT; cdr3_aa: CASSLTYGELFF; j_call: TRBJ2-2; d_call: -; clone_size: few; v_call: TRBV14
cdr3_nt: TGTGCCAGCAGCCGGTCCGGGACAGGGGGCGCCTACGAGCAGTACTTC; cdr3_aa: CASSRSGTGGAYEQYF; j_call: TRBJ2-7; d_call: TRBD1; clone_size: few; v_call: TRBV7-9
cdr3_nt: TGTGCCAGCAGTGAAGCGTGGGGGGCCGGCCAGCCCCAGCATTTT; cdr3_aa: CASSEAWGAGQPQHF; j_call: TRBJ1-5; d_call: -; clone_size: few; v_call: TRBV6-1
cdr3_nt: TGTGCCAGCTCAGGCGCCAGCTCCTACAATGAGCAGTTCTTC; cdr3_aa: CASSGASSYNEQFF; j_call: TRBJ2-1; d_call: -; clone_size: many; v_call: TRBV18
cdr3_nt: TGTGCCTGGAGAACAACCCGACAGAGCGACGAGCAGTACTTC; cdr3_aa: CAWRTTRQSDEQYF; j_call: TRBJ2-7; d_call: -; clone_size: few; v_call: TRBV30
cdr3_nt: TGTGCCAGCAGCTTGGCTGCAACTAATGAAAAACTGTTTTTT; cdr3_aa: CASSLAATNEKLFF; j_call: TRBJ1-4; d_call: -; clone_size: many; v_call: TRBV5-4
cdr3_nt: TGTGCCAGCAGTTCCAGGGACACTGAAGCTTTCTTT; cdr3_aa: CASSSRDTEAFF; j_call: TRBJ1-1; d_call: -; clone_size: -; v_call: TRBV7-2
cdr3_nt: TGTGCCAGCAGCTCCGGATCCTATGGCTACACCTTC; cdr3_aa: CASSSGSYGYTF; j_call: TRBJ1-2; d_call: -; clone_size: few; v_call: TRBV7-9
cdr3_nt: TGTGCCAGCAGCCAAGTCAGGGGGTATGCCTACGAGCAGTACTTC; cdr3_aa: CASSQVRGYAYEQYF; j_call: TRBJ2-7; d_call: TRBD1; clone_size: few; v_call: TRBV11-2
cdr3_nt: TGTGCCAGCAGCCAAGGACTAGCGGGAGGGGGAGATACGCAGTATTTT; cdr3_aa: CASSQGLAGGGDTQYF; j_call: TRBJ2-3; d_call: TRBD2; clone_size: -; v_call: TRBV4-2
cdr3_nt: TGTGCCAGCCGAGTAGGAGGGTCTAGCAATCAGCCCCAGCATTTT; cdr3_aa: CASRVGGSSNQPQHF; j_call: TRBJ1-5; d_call: -; clone_size: many; v_call: TRBV27
cdr3_nt: TGTGCCAGCAGTGACCCTAGCGGGAGGGAGGAGACCCAGTACTTC; cdr3_aa: CASSDPSGREETQYF; j_call: TRBJ2-5; d_call: TRBD2; clone_size: -; v_call: TRBV2
cdr3_nt: TGTGCCAGTAGTATACCGACGGTCGCTAACTATGGCTACACCTTC; cdr3_aa: CASSIPTVANYGYTF; j_call: TRBJ1-2; d_call: -; clone_size: few; v_call: TRBV19
cdr3_nt: TGTGCCAGCAGCTTGGAGGGACAGGGCATGAACACTGAAGCTTTCTTT; cdr3_aa: CASSLEGQGMNTEAFF; j_call: TRBJ1-1; d_call: TRBD1; clone_size: few; v_call: TRBV4-2
cdr3_nt: TGTGCCAGCAGCCCCCCCCAGCGAAGCTCCTACAATGAGCAGTTCTTC; cdr3_aa: CASSPPQRSSYNEQFF; j_call: TRBJ2-1; d_call: -; clone_size: few; v_call: TRBV4-2
cdr3_nt: TGTGCCAGCAGTCCCGGAGTAAGGAGGGGCCAAGAGACCCAGTACTTC; cdr3_aa: CASSPGVRRGQETQYF; j_call: TRBJ2-5; d_call: -; clone_size: -; v_call: TRBV27
cdr3_nt: TGTGCCAGCAGCCCTACAGGGGTGGGGAATCAGCCCCAGCATTTT; cdr3_aa: CASSPTGVGNQPQHF; j_call: TRBJ1-5; d_call: TRBD1; clone_size: -; v_call: TRBV6-5